The rows below give T cell receptor beta chains drawn from one sample of a study of OX40 agonist ivuxolimab in advanced cancers. TCRdb's table, derived via immunoSEQ multiplex PCR, lists solely in-frame clones and lacks some. The sample yields about 58,000 clones, about 76% seen once. The source material was CD4+ or CD8+ T cells sorted from blood, sampled in a trial of the OX40 agonist ivuxolimab. The receptors originated from an adult with an advanced solid tumor such as melanoma, head and neck, liver or kidney cancer. Both conserved end residues are part of each CDR3. The D gene is left open where the match is weak.

j_call v_call d_call cdr3_nt cdr3_aa
TRBJ1-5 TRBV27 - TGTGCCAGCAGTTTTCTTTCCGGGCGGCATACGAGTCAGCCCCAGCATTTT CASSFLSGRHTSQPQHF
TRBJ1-4 TRBV5-1 TRBD1 TGCGCCAGCAGCATCAGGGGGCATCATGAAAAACTGTTTTTT CASSIRGHHEKLFF
TRBJ1-4 TRBV30 - TGTGCCTGGAGTGCACAGACTGGAGAAAAACTGTTTTTT CAWSAQTGEKLFF
TRBJ2-3 TRBV7-6 TRBD2 TGTGCCAGCAGCTTGGGCGGGGGGGCAGATACGCAGTATTTT CASSLGGGADTQYF
TRBJ2-1 TRBV18 TRBD2 TGTGCCAGCTCACCACCCTCAGCGGGAACCTACTTCTTTAATGAGCAGTTCTTC CASSPPSAGTYFFNEQFF
TRBJ2-7 TRBV6-4 - TGTGCCAGCTGGAGGGACTTGGGATCTTACGAGCAGTACTTC CASWRDLGSYEQYF
TRBJ2-1 TRBV19 - TGTGCCAGTATCCCCCGTGGAGGATCGGGTGAGCAGTTCTTC CASIPRGGSGEQFF
TRBJ1-5 TRBV7-9 - TGTGCCAGCAGCTTAGGGGGATATAGCAATCAGCCCCAGCATTTT CASSLGGYSNQPQHF
TRBJ2-5 TRBV7-8 - TGTGCCAGCAGCTTAGCCGAGATGGGAATACAAGAGACCCAGTACTTC CASSLAEMGIQETQYF
TRBJ2-5 TRBV9 - TGTGCCAGCAGCCCCGCGGGTCCGATTCAAGAGACCCAGTACTTC CASSPAGPIQETQYF
TRBJ2-5 TRBV10-3 - TGTGCCATCAGTGGGGTTAGCGGACAAGAGACCCAGTACTTC CAISGVSGQETQYF